What follows are 9 T cell receptor beta chains derived from one specimen sequenced in a study of shared clonotypes between healthy human individuals. Sequenced by immunoSEQ multiplex PCR; TCRdb stores in-frame clones only, minus some. This sample yields about 660,000 clones, of which under 80% are seen a single time; more than 1.5% belongs to the top ten. Sequenced material: memory CD4+ T cells sorted from blood. Subset reported: CD45RA-negative fraction. These receptors all come from a woman under 40 in good health.

The genes are TRBV6-5 and TRBJ2-1; 7 nucleotides line up with TRBD2. With 10 bases clipped from V and 6 bases from J, the junction kept 9 bases outside the gene matches. Germline values: CDR1 MNHEY, CDR2 SVGAGI. The CDR3 is 13 residues long. The CDR3 DNA sequence: TGTGCCACCGCCAGGGCGGGGGTCAATGAGCAGTTCTTC. Translating it yields CATARAGVNEQFF.

This clone was detected only a few times. The CDR3 reads CASSLNAPQETQYF. As DNA, the CDR3 is TGTGCCAGCAGCTTAAATGCGCCTCAAGAGACCCAGTACTTC. V and J are TRBV13 and TRBJ2-5; no reliable D call. Germline CDR1 reads PRHDT; CDR2 reads FYEKMQ (reference sequence). Trimming removed 2 bases at V and 2 bases at J, with 9 bases between. The CDR3 runs to 14 residues.

This chain uses TRBV5-5 with TRBJ2-2, with 12 bases identical to TRBD2. The CDR3 extends over 17 amino acids. J was trimmed by 8 bases and V by 3 bases; bases with no gene match: 11. Germline values: CDR1 SGHKS, CDR2 YYEKEE (reference sequence). The CDR3 region has the DNA TGTGCCAGCAGCTCCTTACTAGCGGGAGGCACTAGGGGGGAGCTGTTTTTT. It yields the protein CASSSLLAGGTRGELFF. Full variable domain (rest looked up from reference TRBV5-5 and TRBJ2-2): DAGVTQSPTHLIKTRGQQVTLRCSPISGHKSVSWYQQVLGQGPQFIFQYYEKEERGRGNFPDRFSARQFPNYSSELNVNALLLGDSALYLCASSSLLAGGTRGELFFGEGSRLTVL.

The gene calls are TRBV6-5 and TRBJ2-7; TRBD2 might be the D (6 bases). From germline, CDR1 is MNHEY and CDR2 SVGAGI. This CDR3 region has 15 residues. Trimming cost V 0 bases and J 6 bases, with 15 bases left between them. The CDR3 coding sequence is TGTGCCAGCAGTTACTCGATACCGGGACTGGGCGAGCAGTACTTC. Its protein is CASSYSIPGLGEQYF.

The chain couples TRBV7-8 to TRBJ2-7; D is unresolved. V lost 3 bases, J lost 4 bases, and 10 bases lay in between. From germline, CDR1 is SGHVS and CDR2 FQNEAQ. The CDR3 spans 13 residues. The CDR3 spells CASSFEEEYEQYF. CDR3 nucleotides: TGTGCCAGCAGCTTTGAGGAAGAGTACGAGCAGTACTTC.

As DNA, the CDR3 is TGTGCCAGCAGCTTACGAACAGGGAAAGAGACCCAGTACTTC. This sequence encodes CASSLRTGKETQYF. This chain connects TRBV7-9 to TRBJ2-5; D possibly corresponds to TRBD1 (6 bases). Trimming pared 2 bases from V and 3 bases from J, leaving 10 bases between. The CDR3 runs to 14 residues. Germline loops: CDR1 SEHNR, CDR2 FQNEAQ (reference sequence).

The chain uses TRBV7-2 and TRBJ2-1; 7 bases align to TRBD2. This CDR3 comprises 15 residues. Trimming cost V 4 bases and J 2 bases; bases outside gene matches: 5. CDR1 is SGHTA and CDR2 is FQGNSA in the germline V gene. The chain's CDR3 is CASSSSGTTYNEQFF. The CDR3 region has the DNA TGTGCCAGCAGCTCCAGCGGGACGACCTACAATGAGCAGTTCTTC.

The rearrangement joins TRBV25-1 to TRBJ2-5; 10 nucleotides line up with TRBD2. The CDR3 is 17 amino acids. Per germline, CDR1 MGHDK and CDR2 SYGVNS. Losses at the gene ends were 3 bases for V and 5 bases for J; bases not matched to a gene: 12. CDR3 residues: CASSDSSGSVEGETQYF. The CDR3 DNA follows: TGTGCCAGCAGTGACTCTAGCGGGAGCGTCGAGGGGGAGACCCAGTACTTC.

The sample holds a few counts of this clone. The gene calls are TRBV5-1 and TRBJ2-6; no firm D call. The CDR3 spans 16 residues. CDR1 is SGHRS and CDR2 is YFSETQ in the germline V gene. Between the trimmed V and J ends, which lost 2 bases and 0 bases, there was a span of 9 bases. The CDR3 region is CASSFYPNSGANVLTF. The CDR3, as DNA: TGCGCCAGCAGCTTCTATCCTAACTCTGGGGCCAACGTCCTGACTTTC.